This paragraph covers one T cell receptor beta chain sequence. The antigen it binds to is not known. No quality values exist for individual bases; no much larger clone is one base distant. The immunoSEQ Assay, a bias-controlled multiplex PCR, was used to amplify TCRbeta CDR3 regions from genomic DNA. Processing in the source paper ran as follows. The number of nucleated cells in each sample was estimated by amplification of reference gene primers within the assay. Sequence reads were collapsed and filtered to measure the absolute abundance of every unique TCRbeta CDR3 rearrangement. For each sample, productive Simpson clonality was calculated as the square root of Simpson's diversity index over productive rearrangements. Entries here come from immuneACCESS through TCRdb and include only in-frame sequences with V and J called. Some clones fail to appear in such tables; in the studies checked, an unresolved V gene covers under half of the shortfall, and the cause of the remainder is unknown. Clone size and the V and J calls come from that table; the DNA yielded D and trimming. This sample has 200,000 to 300,000 clones in its table, and approximately 83% of those were observed once. The ten largest clones capture around 5.5% of the sample.

This specimen comes from a study of blood T cell repertoires in COVID-19 (dated by TCRdb to about 2020). Broadly, across the study: The collaborator samples originated in the United States, Italy and Spain and spanned the acute and convalescent phases of COVID-19. A freely available public database, intended as a resource for researchers studying the immune response to SARS-CoV-2, is where the repertoires were released. The material from the prospective study consisted of cDNA or gDNA derived from T cells, B-cell-depleted T cells, or PBMCs. Where available, HLA class I and class II types were taken from metadata supplied by the sample provider and were not determined by assay-based typing. Nearly every sample came with metadata listing a de-identified subject ID, COVID-19 status, age in years and sex. Samples were obtained from the ongoing ImmuneRACE study (first 160 participants) and from 950 to 1,500 subjects provided by 6 global collaborators. Subjects who had been exposed to COVID-19, were actively infected with it, or had recovered from it provided the deeply sampled blood TCRbeta repertoires that made up the dataset.

Collaborating institutions collected whole blood in K2EDTA tubes following their own protocols. For TCRbeta analysis, collaborator samples were shipped as frozen whole blood, as isolated PBMCs, or as DNA extracted from either sample type. Study-wide conclusions, independent of this receptor: How much clinical and demographic metadata was included differed by source and by participant, and the metadata was provided uncurated.

The germline V gene sets CDR1 to MNHNS and CDR2 to SASEGT. V is cut by 3 bases and J by 0 bases, and the space between the germline ends is 12 bases. CDR3 length: 16 amino acids, cysteine to phenylalanine. Left in the record is the CDR3 DNA by itself, 48 bases read in frame from the first base. The V gene is TRBV6-1 and the J gene is TRBJ2-1, with the D segment identity uncertain. The sequence derives from a human donor in a cohort sampled during active COVID-19. Source material: peripheral blood. The sequence in DNA is TGTGCCAGCAGTGAGCGGTACTCAAGCTCCTACAATGAGCAGTTCTTC. This is translated as CASSERYSSSYNEQFF.